The 5 T cell receptor beta chains in this list originate from one sample, sequenced in a study of Ad26.COV2.S vaccination and SARS-CoV-2 variants. Treatment denoted: 15 to 20 received Ad26.COV2.S at low or high dose, single or two shots; a few received placebo; per-sample allocation not given. Each sample was drawn 63 days after the first injection (of vaccine or placebo). Some clones are missing from TCRdb's copy, which holds only in-frame ones; the method was immunoSEQ multiplex PCR. The sample shows some 390,000 clones, roughly nine tenths of them seen only once. Sequencing used peripheral blood, obtained in a trial of Ad26.COV2.S vaccine versus placebo. These receptors were taken from a person between 18 and 65 years old who received the Ad26.COV2.S COVID-19 vaccine or a placebo.

This clone was found a few times. The chain employs TRBV25-1 and TRBJ1-2; D call uncertain. The CDR3 sequence is 12 residues long. The germline gives CDR1 MGHDK, CDR2 SYGVNS. Trimming took off 2 bases at V and 4 bases at J, with 5 bases between the two ends. CDR3 loop: CASSEGLYGYTF. The CDR3 DNA sequence: TGTGCCAGCAGTGAAGGGCTCTATGGCTACACCTTC.

V usage is TRBV4-3 and J usage is TRBJ1-4; D remains unclear. V lost 6 bases to trimming and J lost 0 bases, with 8 bases between them. Germline CDR1 is LGHNA and CDR2 is YSLEER. The CDR3 spans 14 residues. The CDR3 region is CASRNRATNEKLFF. CDR3 DNA sequence: TGCGCCAGCAGAAACAGAGCAACTAATGAAAAACTGTTTTTT.

A single count supports this clone. V and J are TRBV2 and TRBJ2-5; D tentatively reads TRBD1 or TRBD2 (5 bases each). CDR1 and CDR2 (germline): SNHLY, FYNNEI. The V end was cut by 4 bases, the J end by 5 bases, with 14 bases between. The CDR3 extends over 14 amino acids. In DNA, the CDR3 is TGTGCCAGCAGTGTCGTACGGGACGGGGAGACCCAGTACTTC. Encoded protein: CASSVVRDGETQYF.

The chain joins TRBV5-1 to TRBJ2-7; the match to TRBD1 covers 9 bases. The J segment lost 5 bases and the V segment lost 0 bases, leaving 12 bases of the junction unmatched. The CDR3 sequence is 17 residues long. CDR1 and CDR2 (germline): SGHRS, YFSETQ. DNA of the CDR3: TGCGCCAGCAGCTTGGACGTATTCGGGACAGGGCACCACGAGCAGTACTTC. This encodes CASSLDVFGTGHHEQYF.

This sequence joins TRBV11-2 and TRBJ2-5, with D possibly being TRBD2 (5 bases). V was clipped by 8 bases and J by 5 bases, with 12 bases between them. CDR1 and CDR2 from the germline V gene are SGHAT and FQNNGV. The CDR3 has 12 amino acids. This CDR3 is CASSAGEETQYF. CDR3 nucleotide sequence: TGTGCCAGCTCCGCTGGGGAGGAGACCCAGTACTTC.